The sequence of this TCR beta chain was determined in a study of cytomegalovirus exposure and HLA in healthy donors. Primers included in the PCR were 60 Vbeta and 13 Jbeta primers. The authors' processing: An analysis that came later counted 70 million to 100 million unique TCR beta chains, 9 million to 12 million shared. Some clones are missing from TCRdb's copy, which holds only in-frame ones; the method was immunoSEQ multiplex PCR. That table gives V, J and clone size, and the DNA gave D and trimming. The data show 160,000 or so clones, over 60% seen once. Study-wide findings and caveats: Cytomegalovirus-associated status was assigned to about 170 TCR beta chains.

As to this clone: The antigen is not known.

Sequencing was performed on PBMCs. The origin of this receptor is a woman in her twenties or thirties in good health and CMV-seronegative.

The CDR3: CASRLTGLRGHEQYF. CDR3 coding DNA: TGTGCCAGCAGGTTGACAGGGTTGCGGGGCCACGAGCAGTACTTC. The genes are TRBV2 and TRBJ2-7, with a tentative D call TRBD1 (7 bases). Trimming took off 6 bases at V and 5 bases at J, with 20 bases between the two ends. Germline V lookup: CDR1 SNHLY, CDR2 FYNNEI. CDR3 length equals 15 residues.